This T cell receptor beta chain was documented in a study of blood T cell repertoires in COVID-19. Study details: PBMCs, B-cell-depleted T cells, or T cells provided the cDNA or gDNA that made up the material.

V was pared by 2 bases and J by 5 bases, with 10 bases between. The CDR3 consists of 15 residues. CDR1 is MGHDK and CDR2 is SYGVNS in the germline V gene. Those who participated ranged in age from about 18 to 89 years and resided in 20 to 25 US areas. Original methodology: Estimates of nucleated cell counts were drawn from the amplification of reference gene primers. The protocol was immunoSEQ multiplex PCR, while the TCRdb copy is restricted to in-frame clones and leaves out a portion. V, J and clone size are those of that table, while D and trimming were read from the DNA. There are fewer than 250,000 clones in the sample; 85% occur only once, and approximately 8.2% lies in the top ten. The count of this clone is one.

This sequence joins TRBV25-1 and TRBJ1-6; the D gene is possibly TRBD1 (6 bases). The material sequenced was PBMCs or T cells enriched from blood (not recorded which). The TCR was taken from a woman aged 50 to 60 with acute COVID-19. This CDR3 reads CASSEGDRHNSPLHF. The CDR3 nucleotides read TGTGCCAGCAGTGAAGGAGACAGGCATAATTCACCCCTCCACTTT.